Described below is a single TCR beta chain sequence and its context. The data were taken from a study of T cells in Graves' hyperthyroidism and ophthalmopathy. TCR beta CDR3 regions were amplified from RNA. The HTBI primer set drove a first-round RT-PCR of the TCR CDR3. MiXCR was run by TCRdb on the multiplex PCR reads, yielding one entry per CDR3 protein. The profile shows 300,000 to 450,000 distinct CDR3 sequences, approximately 13% of them singletons. Trimming cost V 6 bases and J 4 bases; bases outside gene matches: 5. This CDR3 contains 14 residues. Germline V gene data show CDR1 as MNHEY and CDR2 as SMNVEV (reference sequence). Uncontrolled infection, other autoimmune disease, pregnancy or lactation led to exclusion.

This chain links TRBV27 with TRBJ2-1; TRBD1 aligns across 8 bases. Input material: blood. This sequence was found in a man in his thirties or forties with Graves' hyperthyroidism that later progressed to Graves' ophthalmopathy. As DNA, the CDR3 is TGTGCCAGCAGAGACAGGGGCCGTTACAATGAGCAGTTCTTC. This codes for CASRDRGRYNEQFF.